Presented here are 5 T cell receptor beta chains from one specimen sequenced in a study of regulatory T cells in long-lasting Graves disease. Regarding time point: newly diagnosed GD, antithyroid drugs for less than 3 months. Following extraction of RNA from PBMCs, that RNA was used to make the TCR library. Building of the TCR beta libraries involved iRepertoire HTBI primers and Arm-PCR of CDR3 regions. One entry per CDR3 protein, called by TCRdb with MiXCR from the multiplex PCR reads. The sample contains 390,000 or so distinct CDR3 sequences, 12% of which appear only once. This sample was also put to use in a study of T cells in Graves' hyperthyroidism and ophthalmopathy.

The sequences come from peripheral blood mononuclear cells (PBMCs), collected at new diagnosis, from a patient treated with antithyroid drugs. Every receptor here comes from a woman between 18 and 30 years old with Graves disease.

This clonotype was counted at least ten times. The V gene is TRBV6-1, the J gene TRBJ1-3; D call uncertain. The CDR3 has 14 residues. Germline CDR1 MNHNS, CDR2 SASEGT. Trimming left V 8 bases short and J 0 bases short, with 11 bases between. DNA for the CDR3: TGTGCCAGCGGCTCCCCGTTCTCTGGAAACACCATATATTTT. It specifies CASGSPFSGNTIYF.

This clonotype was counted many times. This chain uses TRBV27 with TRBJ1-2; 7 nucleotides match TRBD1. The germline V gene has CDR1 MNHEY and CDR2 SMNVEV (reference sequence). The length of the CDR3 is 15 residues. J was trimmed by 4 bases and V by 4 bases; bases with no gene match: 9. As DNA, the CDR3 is TGTGCCAGCAGTTCGCCGGGACAGCGTGTCTATGGCTACACCTTC. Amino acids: CASSSPGQRVYGYTF.

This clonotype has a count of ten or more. The CDR3: CSGFVDRVGARTDTQYF. CDR3 nucleotide sequence: TGCAGCGGCTTCGTGGACAGGGTAGGAGCTCGCACAGATACGCAGTATTTT. The chain employs TRBV29-1 and TRBJ2-3; 8 nucleotides agree with TRBD1. The germline V gene encodes CDR1 SQVTM and CDR2 ANQGSEA. V was clipped by 7 bases and J by 1 base; unmatched bases: 16. The CDR3 contains 17 residues.

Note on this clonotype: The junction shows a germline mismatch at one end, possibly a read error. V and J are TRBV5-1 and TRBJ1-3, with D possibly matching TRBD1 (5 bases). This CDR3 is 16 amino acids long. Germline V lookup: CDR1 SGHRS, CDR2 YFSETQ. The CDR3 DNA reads TGTGCCAGCAGCCCCGGGGGGGGAATAGCGGGAAACACCATATATTTT. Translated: CASSPGGGIAGNTIYF.

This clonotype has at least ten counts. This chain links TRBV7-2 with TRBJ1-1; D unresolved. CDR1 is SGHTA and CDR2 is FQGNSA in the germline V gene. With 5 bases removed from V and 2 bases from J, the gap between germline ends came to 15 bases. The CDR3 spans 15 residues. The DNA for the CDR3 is TGTGCCAGCAGCCGATCAGGCAGAACCAACACTGAAGCTTTCTTT. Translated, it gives CASSRSGRTNTEAFF. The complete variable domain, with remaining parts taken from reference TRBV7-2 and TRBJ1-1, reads GAGVSQSPSNKVTEKGKDVELRCDPISGHTALYWYRQSLGQGLEFLIYFQGNSAPDKSGLPSDRFSAERTGGSVSTLTIQRTQQEDSAVYLCASSRSGRTNTEAFFGQGTRLTVV.